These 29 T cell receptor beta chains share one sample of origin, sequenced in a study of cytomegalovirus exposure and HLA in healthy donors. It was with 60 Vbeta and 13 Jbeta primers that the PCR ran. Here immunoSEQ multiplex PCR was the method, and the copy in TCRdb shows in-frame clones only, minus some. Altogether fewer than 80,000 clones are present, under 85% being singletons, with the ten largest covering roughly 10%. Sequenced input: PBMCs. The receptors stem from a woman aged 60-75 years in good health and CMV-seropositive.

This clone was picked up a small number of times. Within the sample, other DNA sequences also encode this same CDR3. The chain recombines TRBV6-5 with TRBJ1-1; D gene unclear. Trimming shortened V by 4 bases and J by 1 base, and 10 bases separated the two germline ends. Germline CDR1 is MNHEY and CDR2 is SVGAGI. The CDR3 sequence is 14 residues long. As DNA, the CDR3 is TGTGCCAGCAGTTCCCAAGGAGCGAACACTGAAGCTTTCTTT. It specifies CASSSQGANTEAFF.

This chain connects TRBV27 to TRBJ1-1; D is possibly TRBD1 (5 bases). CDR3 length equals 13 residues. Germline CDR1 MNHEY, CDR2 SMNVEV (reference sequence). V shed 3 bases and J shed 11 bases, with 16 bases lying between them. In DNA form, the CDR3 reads TGTGCCAGCAGTTTCTCGGCGGGGGTATCGGCTTTCTTT. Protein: CASSFSAGVSAFF.

CDR3 in amino acids: CASSLLAAETQYF. CDR3 DNA sequence: TGTGCCAGCAGCTTATTGGCTGCCGAGACCCAGTACTTC. V gene TRBV7-2 combines with J gene TRBJ2-5; no reliable D call. The CDR3 covers 13 residues. The V gene lost 2 bases and the J gene lost 5 bases, with 9 bases spanning the gap. The germline V gene encodes CDR1 SGHTA and CDR2 FQGNSA.

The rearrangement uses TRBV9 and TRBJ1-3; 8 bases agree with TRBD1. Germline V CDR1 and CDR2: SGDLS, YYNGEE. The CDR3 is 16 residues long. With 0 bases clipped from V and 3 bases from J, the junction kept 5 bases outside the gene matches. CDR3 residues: CASSVVSGGSGNTIYF. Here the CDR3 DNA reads TGTGCCAGCAGCGTAGTGTCAGGGGGCAGTGGAAACACCATATATTTT.

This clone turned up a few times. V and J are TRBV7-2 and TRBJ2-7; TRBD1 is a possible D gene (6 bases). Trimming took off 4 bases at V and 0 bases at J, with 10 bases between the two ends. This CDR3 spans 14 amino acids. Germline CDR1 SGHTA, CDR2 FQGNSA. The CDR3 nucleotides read TGTGCCAGCAGCTCTAGGGACACCTCCTACGAGCAGTACTTC. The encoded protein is CASSSRDTSYEQYF.

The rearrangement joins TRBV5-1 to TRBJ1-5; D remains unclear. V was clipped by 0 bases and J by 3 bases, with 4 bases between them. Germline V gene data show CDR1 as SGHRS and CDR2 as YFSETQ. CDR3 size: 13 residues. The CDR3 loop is CASSLDTNQPQHF. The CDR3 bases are TGCGCCAGCAGCTTGGACACCAATCAGCCCCAGCATTTT.

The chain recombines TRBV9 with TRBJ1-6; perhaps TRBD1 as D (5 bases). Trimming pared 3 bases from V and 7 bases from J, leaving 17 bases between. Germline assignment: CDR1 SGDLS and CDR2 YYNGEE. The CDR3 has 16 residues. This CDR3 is CASSEDIGAENSPLHF. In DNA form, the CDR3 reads TGTGCCAGCAGCGAGGACATTGGTGCGGAAAATTCACCCCTCCACTTT.

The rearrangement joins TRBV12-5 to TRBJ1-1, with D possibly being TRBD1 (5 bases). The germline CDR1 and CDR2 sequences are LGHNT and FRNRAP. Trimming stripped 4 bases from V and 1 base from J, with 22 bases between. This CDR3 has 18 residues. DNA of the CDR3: TGTGCTAGTGGTTGGTCCTCGACAGCCTGGAGGGAGAACACTGAAGCTTTCTTT. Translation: CASGWSSTAWRENTEAFF.

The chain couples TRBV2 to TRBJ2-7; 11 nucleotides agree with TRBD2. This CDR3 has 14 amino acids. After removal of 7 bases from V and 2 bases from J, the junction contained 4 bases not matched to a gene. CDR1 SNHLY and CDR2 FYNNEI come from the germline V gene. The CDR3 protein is CASTLAGGTYEQYF. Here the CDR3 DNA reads TGTGCCAGCACCCTAGCGGGGGGAACCTACGAGCAGTACTTC.

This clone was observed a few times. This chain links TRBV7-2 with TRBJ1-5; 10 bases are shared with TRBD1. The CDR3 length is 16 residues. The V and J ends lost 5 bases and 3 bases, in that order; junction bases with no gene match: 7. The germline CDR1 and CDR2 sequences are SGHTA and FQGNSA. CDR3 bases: TGTGCCAGCAGCCCCTTCGGACAGGGGGACAATCAGCCCCAGCATTTT. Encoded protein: CASSPFGQGDNQPQHF. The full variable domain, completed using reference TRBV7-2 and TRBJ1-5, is GAGVSQSPSNKVTEKGKDVELRCDPISGHTALYWYRQSLGQGLEFLIYFQGNSAPDKSGLPSDRFSAERTGGSVSTLTIQRTQQEDSAVYLCASSPFGQGDNQPQHFGDGTRLSIL.

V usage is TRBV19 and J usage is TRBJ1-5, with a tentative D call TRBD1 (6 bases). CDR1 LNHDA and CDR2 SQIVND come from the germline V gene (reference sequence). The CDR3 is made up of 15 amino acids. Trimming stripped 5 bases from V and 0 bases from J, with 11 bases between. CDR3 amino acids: CASSPQGYSNQPQHF. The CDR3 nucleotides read TGTGCCAGTAGTCCCCAGGGGTATAGCAATCAGCCCCAGCATTTT.

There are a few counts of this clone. Here the CDR3 DNA reads TGTGCCAGCACCCGGGACAGGGCTGGAAACACCATATATTTT. Its protein is CASTRDRAGNTIYF. The V gene is TRBV2, the J gene TRBJ1-3; 9 bases fit TRBD1. CDR1 and CDR2 (germline): SNHLY, FYNNEI. CDR3 size: 14 residues. The ends lost 7 bases at V and 2 bases at J; junction bases unmatched: 3.

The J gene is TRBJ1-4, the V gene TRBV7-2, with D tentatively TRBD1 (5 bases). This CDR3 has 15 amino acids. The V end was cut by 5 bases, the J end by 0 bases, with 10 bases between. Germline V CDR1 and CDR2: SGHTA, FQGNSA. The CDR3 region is CASSRGGATNEKLFF. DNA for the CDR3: TGTGCCAGCAGCCGTGGAGGGGCAACTAATGAAAAACTGTTTTTT.

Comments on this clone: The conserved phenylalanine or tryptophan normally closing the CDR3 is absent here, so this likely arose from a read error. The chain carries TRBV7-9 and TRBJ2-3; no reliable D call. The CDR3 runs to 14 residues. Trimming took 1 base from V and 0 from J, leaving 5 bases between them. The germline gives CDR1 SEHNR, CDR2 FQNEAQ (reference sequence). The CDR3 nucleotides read TGTGCCAGCAGCTTAGTACCAAGCACAGATACGCAGTATGTT. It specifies CASSLVPSTDTQYV.

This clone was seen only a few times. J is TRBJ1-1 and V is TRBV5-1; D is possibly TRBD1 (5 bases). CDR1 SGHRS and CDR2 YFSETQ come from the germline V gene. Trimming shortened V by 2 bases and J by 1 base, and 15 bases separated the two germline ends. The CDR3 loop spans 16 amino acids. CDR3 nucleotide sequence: TGCGCCAGCAGCTTCGGACATCTTTCTCAGAACACTGAAGCTTTCTTT. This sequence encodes CASSFGHLSQNTEAFF.

The CDR3 DNA reads as TGTGCCAGCAGCTTGGCCACTACGGGAGGGTACTACGAGCAGTACTTC. Translated: CASSLATTGGYYEQYF. This chain uses TRBV5-6 with TRBJ2-7, with 8 bases matching TRBD2. CDR1 is SGHDT, CDR2 YYEEEE, per germline. The CDR3 runs to 16 residues. The junction had 8 bases not matched to a gene; V was cut back by 0 bases and J by 3 bases.

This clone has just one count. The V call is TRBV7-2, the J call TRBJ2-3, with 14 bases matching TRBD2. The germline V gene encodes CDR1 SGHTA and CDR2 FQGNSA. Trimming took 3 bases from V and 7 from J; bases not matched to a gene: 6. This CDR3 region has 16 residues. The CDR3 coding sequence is TGTGCCAGCAGCTTTACCGGGACTAGCGGGGGAAATACGCAGTATTTT. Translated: CASSFTGTSGGNTQYF.

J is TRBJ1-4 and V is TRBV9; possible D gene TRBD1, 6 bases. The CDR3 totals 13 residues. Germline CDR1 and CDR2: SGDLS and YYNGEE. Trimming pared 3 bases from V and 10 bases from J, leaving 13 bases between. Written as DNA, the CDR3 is TGTGCCAGCAGCGATACAGGGAGGGGAAAACTGTTTTTT. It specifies CASSDTGRGKLFF.

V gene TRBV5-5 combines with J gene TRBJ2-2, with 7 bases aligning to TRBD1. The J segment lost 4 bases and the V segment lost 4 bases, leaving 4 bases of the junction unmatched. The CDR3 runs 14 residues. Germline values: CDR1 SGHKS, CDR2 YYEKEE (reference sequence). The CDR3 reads CASSRTGATGELFF. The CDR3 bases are TGTGCCAGCAGCCGAACAGGGGCCACCGGGGAGCTGTTTTTT.

This CDR3 is CASSSTSAPGAEAFF. For the CDR3, the DNA is TGTGCCAGCAGCTCAACCTCGGCCCCGGGGGCTGAAGCTTTCTTT. V usage is TRBV7-9 and J usage is TRBJ1-1; tentative D call: TRBD1 (5 bases). Trimming pared 4 bases from V and 6 bases from J, leaving 18 bases between. Per germline, CDR1 SEHNR and CDR2 FQNEAQ (reference sequence). The CDR3 covers 15 residues.

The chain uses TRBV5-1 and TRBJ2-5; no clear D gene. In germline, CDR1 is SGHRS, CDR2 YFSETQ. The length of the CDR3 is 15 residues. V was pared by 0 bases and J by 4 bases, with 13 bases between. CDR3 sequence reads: CASSLAQAPPETQYF. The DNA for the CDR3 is TGCGCCAGCAGCTTGGCCCAAGCCCCCCCAGAGACCCAGTACTTC.

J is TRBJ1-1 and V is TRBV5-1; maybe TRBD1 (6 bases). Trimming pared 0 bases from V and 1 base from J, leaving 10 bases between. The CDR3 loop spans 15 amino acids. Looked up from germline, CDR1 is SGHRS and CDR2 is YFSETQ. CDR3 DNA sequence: TGCGCCAGCAGCTTGGAACAGGGACGGAACACTGAAGCTTTCTTT. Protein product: CASSLEQGRNTEAFF.

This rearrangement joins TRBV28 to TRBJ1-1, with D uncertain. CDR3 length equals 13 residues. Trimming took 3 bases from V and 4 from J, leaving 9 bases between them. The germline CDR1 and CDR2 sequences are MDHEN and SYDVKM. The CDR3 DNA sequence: TGTGCCAGCAGTTTCCGAGGTGGCACTGAAGCTTTCTTT. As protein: CASSFRGGTEAFF.

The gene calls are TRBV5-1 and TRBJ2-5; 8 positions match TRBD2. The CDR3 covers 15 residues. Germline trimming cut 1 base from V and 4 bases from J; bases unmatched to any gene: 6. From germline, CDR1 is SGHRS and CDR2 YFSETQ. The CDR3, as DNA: TGCGCCAGCAGCTTGACAGCGGGAGAGGCAGAGACCCAGTACTTC. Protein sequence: CASSLTAGEAETQYF.

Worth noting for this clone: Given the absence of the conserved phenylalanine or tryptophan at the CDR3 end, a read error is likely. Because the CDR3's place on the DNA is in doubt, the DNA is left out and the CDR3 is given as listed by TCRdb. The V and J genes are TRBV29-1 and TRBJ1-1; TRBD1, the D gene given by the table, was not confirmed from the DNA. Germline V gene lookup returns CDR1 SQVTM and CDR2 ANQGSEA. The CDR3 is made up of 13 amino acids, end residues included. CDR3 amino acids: CSVEITANTEALV.

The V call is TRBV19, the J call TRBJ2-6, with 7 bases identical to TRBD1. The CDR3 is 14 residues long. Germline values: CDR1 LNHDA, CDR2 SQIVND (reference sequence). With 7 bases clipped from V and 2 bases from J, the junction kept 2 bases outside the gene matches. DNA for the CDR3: TGTGCCAGTATCGGGACAGCTGGGGCCAACGTCCTGACTTTC. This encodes CASIGTAGANVLTF. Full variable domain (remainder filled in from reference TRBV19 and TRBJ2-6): DGGITQSPKYLFRKEGQNVTLSCEQNLNHDAMYWYRQDPGQGLRLIYYSQIVNDFQKGDIAEGYSVSREKKESFPLTVTSAQKNPTAFYLCASIGTAGANVLTFGAGSRLTVL.

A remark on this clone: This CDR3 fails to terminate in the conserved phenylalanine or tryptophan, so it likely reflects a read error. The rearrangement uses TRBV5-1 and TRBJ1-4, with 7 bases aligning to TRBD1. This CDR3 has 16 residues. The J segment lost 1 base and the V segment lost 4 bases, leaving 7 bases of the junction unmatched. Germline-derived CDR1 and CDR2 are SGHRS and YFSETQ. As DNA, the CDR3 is TGCGCCAGCAGCCAAACACAGGGGTTAACTAATGAAAAACTGTTTGTT. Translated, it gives CASSQTQGLTNEKLFV.

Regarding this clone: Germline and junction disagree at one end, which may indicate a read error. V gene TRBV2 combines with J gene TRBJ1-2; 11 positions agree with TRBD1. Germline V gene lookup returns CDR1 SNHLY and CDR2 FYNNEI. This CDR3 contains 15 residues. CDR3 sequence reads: CASRGGQGANYGNTF. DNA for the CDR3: TGTGCCAGCAGGGGCGGACAGGGGGCGAACTATGGCAACACCTTC.

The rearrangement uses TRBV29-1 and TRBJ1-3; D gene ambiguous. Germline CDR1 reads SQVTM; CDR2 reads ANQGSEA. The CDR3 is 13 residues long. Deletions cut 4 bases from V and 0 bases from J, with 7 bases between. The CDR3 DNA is TGCAGCGTTGGTATAGCCTCTGGAAACACCATATATTTT. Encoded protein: CSVGIASGNTIYF. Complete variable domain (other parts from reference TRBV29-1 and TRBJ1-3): SAVISQKPSRDICQRGTSLTIQCQVDSQVTMMFWYRQQPGQSLTLIATANQGSEATYESGFVIDKFPISRPNLTFSTLTVSNMSPEDSSIYLCSVGIASGNTIYFGEGSWLTVV.